This TCR beta chain was retrieved from a study of CD8+ T cells in alopecia areata. After removal of 5 bases from V and 0 bases from J, the junction contained 6 bases not matched to a gene. Germline V CDR1 and CDR2: SGHDT, YYEEEE. The CDR3 is 15 residues long. Reverse transcription of extracted RNA yielded cDNA, which provided the sequencing template. Libraries were prepared by immunoSEQ multiplex PCR; TCRdb keeps only in-frame clonotypes and omits some of them. The data hold around 140,000 clones, with more than 75% observed a single time. The clonotype originates from a human donor with alopecia areata. Source: CD8+ T cells sorted from blood, taken at week 0. The V gene is TRBV5-6, the J gene TRBJ2-7; TRBD1 agrees at 9 bases. The CDR3 sequence: CASSYGQGSSYEQYF. The DNA for the CDR3 is TGTGCCAGCAGTTACGGACAGGGGAGCTCCTACGAGCAGTACTTC.